This T cell receptor (beta chain) was found in a study of cytomegalovirus exposure and HLA in healthy donors. General observations from the study: The investigators catalogued 150 or so TCR beta chains as cytomegalovirus-associated. In most subjects, TCR beta sequences reportedly gave accurate predictions of HLA-A and HLA-B alleles. A later analysis appeared to link common viral pathogens to several of the most significant clusters. Judged likely to be a sequencing artifact was a cluster of highly shared sequence variants.

Amplification used 60 Vbeta primers and 13 Jbeta primers. The method was immunoSEQ multiplex PCR; TCRdb's version includes in-frame clones alone and lacks a portion of them. Of around 130,000 clones listed, 83% are singletons. Turning to this clone: Its cognate antigen is unknown.

V shed 1 base and J 2 bases; nucleotides not matched to a gene: 6. This CDR3 contains 17 residues. Germline CDR1 and CDR2: MGHRA and YSYEKL. This TCR was sampled from a girl aged 2 to 10 in good health and CMV-seronegative. Material: PBMCs. The chain uses TRBV4-1 and TRBJ2-3; 10 nucleotides align to TRBD2. CDR3 protein: CASSQGRLAGDTDTQYF. The CDR3 bases are TGCGCCAGCAGCCAAGGCAGGCTAGCGGGAGACACAGATACGCAGTATTTT.